The next 4 T cell receptor beta chains were all read from a single sample in a study of T cells after yellow fever vaccination. TCRdb re-called the 5' RACE reads through MiXCR, storing one row per CDR3 protein. The profile shows hundreds of thousands of distinct CDR3 sequences, around a tenth of them singletons. The sample here was PBMCs, taken on the day of the first yellow fever vaccination. The receptors derive from a man younger than 35 who received the YFV17D yellow fever vaccine.

The CDR3 loop is CSARDQGSSGYGYTF. Here the CDR3 DNA reads TGCAGTGCTAGAGATCAGGGGTCGTCTGGTTATGGCTACACCTTC. J is TRBJ1-2 and V is TRBV20-1, with D tentatively TRBD1 (6 bases). V gave up 0 bases and J gave up 5 bases, with 16 bases separating them. The CDR3 is 15 amino acids. Germline values: CDR1 DFQATT, CDR2 SNEGSKA (reference sequence).

The V call is TRBV20-1, the J call TRBJ2-2; the match to TRBD1 covers 12 bases. Germline trimming cut 6 bases from V and 1 base from J; bases unmatched to any gene: 9. The germline V gene has CDR1 DFQATT and CDR2 SNEGSKA (reference sequence). The CDR3 sequence is 17 residues long. The CDR3 bases are TGCAGTGCGAGCCGGGACAGGGGGCCCGAGAACACCGGGGAGCTGTTTTTT. Amino acid sequence: CSASRDRGPENTGELFF.

This rearrangement joins TRBV20-1 to TRBJ2-1, with D tentatively TRBD2 (6 bases). The CDR3 runs to 11 residues. The ends were cut back, 6 bases at V and 7 bases at J, with 10 bases in the middle. Germline lookup yields CDR1 DFQATT and CDR2 SNEGSKA (reference sequence). This CDR3 is CSADRGNEQFF. DNA of the CDR3: TGCAGTGCAGACCGGGGGAATGAGCAGTTCTTC.

The rearrangement joins TRBV6-5 to TRBJ1-4, with TRBD1 matching 11 bases. V shed 4 bases and J 10 bases; nucleotides not matched to a gene: 8. Germline V CDR1 and CDR2: MNHEY, SVGAGI. The CDR3 sequence is 15 residues long. The CDR3 DNA follows: TGTGCCAGCAGTTCGCAGTCGGGACAGGGGGGAAAACTGTTTTTT. Its translation is CASSSQSGQGGKLFF.